This T cell receptor beta chain comes out of a study of T cell changes during pregnancy in multiple sclerosis (dated by TCRdb to the late 2010s). In terms of the full investigation: The study looked at changes in the T cell repertoire across pregnancy in women with multiple sclerosis.

For this clone: No cognate antigen has been identified for it. Base qualities were left out, and no much larger clone turns up one base away.

Library preparation employed the immunoSEQ multiplex PCR assay. TCRdb limited this immuneACCESS table to in-frame rearrangements with V and J called. A share of clones is missing; checked studies link under half to unresolved V genes, and the rest is unexplained. A total of about 20,000 clones appear in this sample, about 88% of them only once. The ten largest clones capture roughly a fifth of the sample. CDR1 and CDR2 were assigned from the germline V gene (reference sequence) as SEHNR and FQNEAQ. From the cysteine up to the phenylalanine, the CDR3 has a length of 15 residues. The only DNA kept is the CDR3, 45 bases in frame from the first base. Relative to germline, V is 0 bases shorter and J is 2 bases shorter, with 10 bases between their ends.

The receptor was derived from a female donor in good health, enrolled as a control in a pregnancy study. Sequencing was performed on CD8+ T cells from peripheral blood mononuclear cells, taken after pregnancy. The chain links TRBV7-9 with TRBJ1-1, with the D gene not confidently named. The CDR3 region has the sequence CASSLAWSPNTEAFF. The nucleotide sequence is given as TGTGCCAGCAGCTTAGCGTGGAGCCCTAACACTGAAGCTTTCTTT.